This T cell receptor beta chain comes out of a study of CD8 T cells in ankylosing spondylitis. Broader study findings: Ankylosing spondylitis blood appeared to be characterized by a TCR beta motif of roughly eight highly homologous variants.

The CDR3 contains 16 residues. CDR1 is SGHTA, CDR2 FQGNSA, per germline. V trimming: 6 bases; J trimming: 9 bases; junction bases outside the gene matches: 16. TCRdb redid the calling of the 5' RACE reads with MiXCR, one entry per CDR3 protein. This table holds about 800,000 distinct CDR3 sequences, about 12% found once. The sample holds a few counts of this clonotype. Its antigen is currently unknown. This sequence originates from a male donor with ankylosing spondylitis. Specimen: blood, either unsorted or a sorted T cell fraction (not recorded which). This sequence joins TRBV7-2 and TRBJ2-1, with 8 positions matching TRBD1. CDR3 coding DNA: TGTGCCAGCAGTCCTAACCAGGGGGCGCGATCGGGTGAGCAGTTCTTC. Translated, it gives CASSPNQGARSGEQFF.